This T cell receptor beta chain was found in a study of blood T cells in healthy people across ages. Study-wide results and caveats: Getting older went along with TCR beta diversity per million T cells dropping roughly linearly.

With regard to this clonotype: Its cognate antigen is unknown.

Germline V gives CDR1 MNHNS, CDR2 SASEGT. Deletions cut 2 bases from V and 5 bases from J, with 9 bases between. CDR3 length: 13 residues. Together with a sample-barcoded 5' primer, a J-beta primer mix was included in a second PCR lasting roughly 6 to 12 cycles. In TCRdb, the 5' RACE reads were re-called with MiXCR into one record per CDR3 protein. Altogether fewer than 950,000 distinct CDR3 sequences are present, about 55% being singletons, with the ten largest covering approximately 41%. V gene TRBV6-1 combines with J gene TRBJ1-2; D remains ambiguous. The sample taken for sequencing was blood. The TCR originated in a man aged 80 or over in good health. The CDR3: CASSESRGYGYTF. The CDR3, as DNA: TGTGCCAGCAGTGAAAGTCGGGGATATGGCTACACCTTC.